These 26 T cell receptor beta chains originate from one sample sequenced in a study of OX40 agonist ivuxolimab in advanced cancers. Repertoires were generated with immunoSEQ multiplex PCR, while TCRdb's copy carries only in-frame clones and drops some. The sample includes about 83,000 clones, 80% to 90% of them seen just once. The sequences come from CD4+ or CD8+ T cells sorted from blood, collected in a trial of the OX40 agonist ivuxolimab. Receptor source: an adult with an advanced solid tumor such as melanoma, head and neck, liver or kidney cancer.

This clone was recorded a few times. Here the CDR3 DNA reads TGTGCCTGGGGCAAACAGGGAGGTCTTCAGCCCCAGCATTTT. Its protein product is CAWGKQGGLQPQHF. The chain recombines TRBV30 with TRBJ1-5; D is possibly TRBD1 (6 bases). The V end lost 5 bases, the J end lost 6 bases, and 17 bases lay between the germline ends. The CDR3 has 14 amino acids. Germline V CDR1 and CDR2: GTSNPN, SVGIG (reference sequence).

The chain couples TRBV30 to TRBJ2-2; D unresolved. Trimming took off 0 bases at V and 6 bases at J, with 11 bases between the two ends. Germline assignment: CDR1 GTSNPN and CDR2 SVGIG (reference sequence). This CDR3 has 14 residues. In DNA form, the CDR3 reads TGTGCCTGGAGTGTACGATTCGACGCCGGGGAGCTGTTTTTT. It specifies CAWSVRFDAGELFF.

CDR3 loop: CASMGRGGRDTQYF. CDR3 sequence (DNA): TGTGCCAGTATGGGTCGGGGGGGCCGAGATACGCAGTATTTT. The chain joins TRBV6-1 to TRBJ2-3; 8 bases map to TRBD2. V dropped 9 bases and J dropped 5; count of bases not matched to a gene: 10. Germline V gene lookup returns CDR1 MNHNS and CDR2 SASEGT. The CDR3 runs 14 residues.

J is TRBJ1-2 and V is TRBV6-5, with D possibly matching TRBD1 (5 bases). The CDR3 has 14 amino acids. V gave up 6 bases and J gave up 4 bases, with 15 bases separating them. The germline CDR1 and CDR2 sequences are MNHEY and SVGAGI. The CDR3, as DNA: TGTGCCAGCAGCCCCCAGGGCTGGCCCTATGGCTACACCTTC. Its protein is CASSPQGWPYGYTF.

CDR3 sequence reads: CASSTPGGATSEQYF. In DNA form, the CDR3 reads TGTGCCAGCAGCACCCCGGGGGGGGCCACATCCGAGCAGTACTTC. V is TRBV21-1 and J is TRBJ2-7; the table's TRBD2 call for D was not verified on the DNA. TRBV21-1 is noted as a pseudogene. This CDR3 is built from 15 residues.

The rearrangement joins TRBV2 to TRBJ2-7, with TRBD1 matching over 7 bases. Germline CDR1 SNHLY, CDR2 FYNNEI. There are 14 residues in the CDR3. V trimming: 4 bases; J trimming: 4 bases; junction bases outside the gene matches: 7. As DNA, the CDR3 is TGTGCCAGCAGTGGGACAGGTGTCGGGTACGAGCAGTACTTC. As protein: CASSGTGVGYEQYF.

The chain employs TRBV27 and TRBJ2-3; a weak D match, TRBD1 (5 bases). The CDR3 runs 14 residues. Per the germline V gene, CDR1 is MNHEY and CDR2 is SMNVEV (reference sequence). Trimming removed 5 bases at V and 4 bases at J, with 13 bases between. Here the CDR3 DNA reads TGTGCCAGCAGTCGGGCAGGGAATTCAGATACGCAGTATTTT. Amino acid sequence: CASSRAGNSDTQYF.

This clone showed up just once. DNA for the CDR3: TGTGCCAGCAGACCCACAGGGTCCCGCGAGCAGTACTTC. Its translation: CASRPTGSREQYF. This sequence joins TRBV28 and TRBJ2-7, with D perhaps matching TRBD1 (6 bases). This CDR3 is 13 amino acids long. Trimming took off 6 bases at V and 6 bases at J, with 15 bases between the two ends. Germline-derived CDR1 and CDR2 are MDHEN and SYDVKM.

This clone appeared once. The chain employs TRBV14 and TRBJ1-1; possible D gene TRBD1, 6 bases. From germline, CDR1 is SGHDN and CDR2 FVKESK. The CDR3 consists of 16 residues. Trimming took 4 bases from V and 1 from J, leaving 16 bases between them. The CDR3 coding sequence is TGTGCCAGCAGCCCCCAGGGAAGGGGGGCGAACACTGAAGCTTTCTTT. This codes for CASSPQGRGANTEAFF.

The chain is built from TRBV10-3 and TRBJ2-7, with D maybe TRBD1 (5 bases). CDR1 is ENHRY, CDR2 SYGVKD, per germline. This CDR3 is 12 amino acids long. V shed 4 bases and J shed 4 bases, with 8 bases lying between them. The CDR3 sequence: CAISARVYEQYF. In nucleotides, the CDR3 is TGTGCCATCAGTGCCAGGGTTTACGAGCAGTACTTC.

The rearrangement links TRBV2 to TRBJ2-5; D is unclear. Germline CDR1 and CDR2: SNHLY and FYNNEI. The CDR3 spans 12 residues. The V and J ends lost 6 bases and 3 bases respectively, with 8 bases between them. CDR3 sequence: CASSYGEETQYF. CDR3 bases: TGTGCCAGCAGCTACGGCGAAGAGACCCAGTACTTC.

V is TRBV7-9 and J is TRBJ1-2, with a tentative D call TRBD1 (5 bases). The CDR3 is made up of 13 amino acids. Germline V CDR1 and CDR2: SEHNR, FQNEAQ (reference sequence). Trimming cost V 8 bases and J 5 bases, with 15 bases left between them. The CDR3 region has the DNA TGTGCCAGCGTCCGACTGGGGGGGTATGGCTACACCTTC. Protein product: CASVRLGGYGYTF.

The chain recombines TRBV7-2 with TRBJ1-3, with 9 bases identical to TRBD1. The germline V gene has CDR1 SGHTA and CDR2 FQGNSA. V dropped 4 bases and J dropped 9; count of bases not matched to a gene: 7. This CDR3 comprises 14 residues. CDR3 DNA: TGTGCCAGCAGCTCACGGGACAGGGTGGCCACCATATATTTT. It is translated as CASSSRDRVATIYF.

Details on this clone: The junction does not match germline at one end; this may be a read error. The rearrangement joins TRBV5-1 to TRBJ1-3; 7 bases map to TRBD1. This CDR3 is 11 amino acids long. In germline, CDR1 is SGHRS, CDR2 YFSETQ. CDR3: CASSYPRDRDF. The CDR3 DNA follows: TGCGCCAGCAGCTATCCTCGGGACAGAGATTTT.

The chain recombines TRBV7-8 with TRBJ2-1; D is uncertain. The CDR3 is made up of 15 amino acids. Per germline, CDR1 SGHVS and CDR2 FQNEAQ. The ends were cut back, 0 bases at V and 8 bases at J, with 14 bases in the middle. The CDR3 loop reads CASSLAPGALYEQFF. The CDR3 DNA follows: TGTGCCAGCAGCTTAGCCCCCGGCGCTCTTTATGAGCAGTTCTTC.

This clone appeared a single time. This chain links TRBV6-1 with TRBJ2-3; D is tentatively TRBD1 or TRBD2 (5 bases each). The CDR3 covers 13 residues. Germline assignment: CDR1 MNHNS and CDR2 SASEGT. V was shortened by 6 bases and J by 5 bases, with 12 bases between the two germline ends. The CDR3 here is CASSWDARDTQYF. CDR3 in DNA: TGTGCCAGCAGCTGGGACGCAAGAGATACGCAGTATTTT.

V and J are TRBV5-4 and TRBJ2-5; D tentatively fits TRBD1 or TRBD2 (5 bases each). Germline CDR1 reads SGHNT; CDR2 reads YYREEE (reference sequence). The V end was cut by 4 bases, the J end by 1 base, with 17 bases between. The CDR3 length is 16 residues. The CDR3 protein is CASSPTPWGFQETQYF. The CDR3 nucleotides read TGTGCCAGCAGCCCTACCCCCTGGGGGTTCCAAGAGACCCAGTACTTC.

This chain joins TRBV5-1 and TRBJ1-6; TRBD1 aligns across 8 bases. The germline CDR1 and CDR2 sequences are SGHRS and YFSETQ. CDR3 length: 15 residues. The junction had 7 bases not matched to a gene; V was cut back by 2 bases and J by 9 bases. In DNA, the CDR3 is TGCGCCAGCAGCTTAGGACAGGGAAGTCGTTCACCCCTCCACTTT. It encodes CASSLGQGSRSPLHF.

The J gene is TRBJ1-4, the V gene TRBV2; TRBD1 aligns across 7 bases. CDR1 and CDR2 (germline): SNHLY, FYNNEI. The CDR3 covers 14 residues. Trimming at V came to 5 bases and at J to 6 bases, leaving 6 bases not matched to a gene. The CDR3 coding sequence is TGTGCCAGCAGTCTCCAGGGGGGGGATGAAAAACTGTTTTTT. It translates to CASSLQGGDEKLFF.

The gene calls are TRBV6-4 and TRBJ2-3; D gene unclear. The germline CDR1 and CDR2 sequences are MRHNA and SNTAGT. With 6 bases removed from V and 2 bases from J, the gap between germline ends came to 15 bases. The CDR3 consists of 15 residues. The DNA for the CDR3 is TGTGCCAGCAGGGATCGACGTAGATACACAGATACGCAGTATTTT. Translating it yields CASRDRRRYTDTQYF.

This chain links TRBV7-6 with TRBJ2-7, with TRBD1 matching over 9 bases. The CDR3 runs 15 residues. V shed 2 bases and J 1 base; nucleotides not matched to a gene: 3. Per the germline V gene, CDR1 is SGHVS and CDR2 is FNYEAQ. The CDR3 is CASSLTGTGSYEQYF. The CDR3 bases are TGTGCCAGCAGCTTAACCGGGACAGGGTCCTACGAGCAGTACTTC.

The rearrangement joins TRBV30 to TRBJ1-5; possible D gene TRBD1, 5 bases. Trimming took off 2 bases at V and 4 bases at J, with 9 bases between the two ends. This CDR3 is 13 amino acids long. CDR1 and CDR2 from the germline V gene are GTSNPN and SVGIG (reference sequence). The CDR3 loop is CAWSRQLNQPQHF. The CDR3 region has the DNA TGTGCCTGGAGTCGACAGCTGAATCAGCCCCAGCATTTT.

This chain connects TRBV5-1 to TRBJ2-1, with TRBD1 identical over 7 bases. The CDR3 extends over 16 amino acids. From germline, CDR1 is SGHRS and CDR2 YFSETQ. V was pared by 4 bases and J by 5 bases, with 12 bases of the junction left unmatched. Written as DNA, the CDR3 is TGCGCCAGCAGCCCCTCCCCGGGACAGACAAACAATGAGCAGTTCTTC. Translation: CASSPSPGQTNNEQFF.

The chain recombines TRBV7-9 with TRBJ1-2; D unclear. From germline, CDR1 is SEHNR and CDR2 FQNEAQ (reference sequence). The length of the CDR3 is 12 residues. V was pared by 1 base and J by 5 bases, with 5 bases between. CDR3 in amino acids: CASSLDSYGYTF. The CDR3 DNA reads as TGTGCCAGCAGCTTAGACAGTTATGGCTACACCTTC.

The chain has TRBV5-1 and TRBJ2-7; TRBD1 aligns across 9 bases. The V gene's germline CDR1 is SGHRS and CDR2 YFSETQ. J lost 6 bases, V lost 4 bases, and 11 bases had no gene match. This CDR3 has 15 residues. The CDR3 reads CASSQTGQTGGEQYF. CDR3 nucleotides: TGCGCCAGCAGCCAGACCGGTCAGACAGGGGGCGAGCAGTACTTC.

The CDR3 bases are TGTGCCAGCCAGCGACCGGCCTACAATGAGCAGTTCTTC. It specifies CASQRPAYNEQFF. The chain combines TRBV7-8 with TRBJ2-1; no firm D call. V gave up 8 bases and J gave up 2 bases, with 10 bases separating them. CDR1 and CDR2 from the germline V gene are SGHVS and FQNEAQ. This CDR3 has 13 amino acids.